This TCR beta chain originates from a study of neurological immune-mediated disorders. General study findings and limits: The study found no CDR3 amino acid sequences shared by expanded clones across subjects, suggesting private repertoires in all groups. When the repertoires were grouped phylogenetically, those of 18 of the 34 multiple sclerosis patients came together in a single cluster of related CDR3 sequences, which points to a possible repertoire-level signature. Multiple sclerosis was found to have the least TCR clonal expansion, below healthy controls, and HTLV-1-associated myelopathy the most.

This clonotype was recorded at least ten times. Its specificity is not known. Time point meaning: longitudinal time-point 2. The unsorted libraries were produced from 2 million PBMCs held at -80 C. From germline, CDR1 is SGHVS and CDR2 FQNEAQ. The ends lost 5 bases at V and 5 bases at J; junction bases unmatched: 11. CDR3 length: 15 amino acids. TCRdb reanalysed the 5' RACE reads using MiXCR and keeps one entry per CDR3 protein. The sample records some 80,000 distinct CDR3 sequences, about 5% being singletons. This rearrangement joins TRBV7-8 to TRBJ2-5, with 7 bases identical to TRBD1. Sample: PBMCs. The sequence derives from a woman aged 55-69 years with multiple sclerosis. The CDR3 sequence is CASSLTGSVSETQYF. In nucleotides, the CDR3 is TGTGCCAGCAGCCTGACAGGGAGCGTATCGGAGACCCAGTACTTC.